This TCR beta chain was found in a study of T cell responses to AZD1222 COVID-19 vaccine. On the study more broadly: Pooling of second doses given at about 4 or about 12 weeks was done.

Study results and caveats: Possibly, clonal diversity was underestimated; donors were largely white British and included more females. Baseline serostatus was positive in only five to seven AZD1222 recipients. Spike-spanning, vaccine-associated CD4 TCRs were dominant at 160-218 and 743-854.

This clone has only one observation. Antigen specificity is unknown. TCRdb keeps only in-frame clones here, not all; method: immunoSEQ multiplex PCR. The data show tens of thousands of clones, 82% seen once. This CDR3 has 15 amino acids. In germline, CDR1 is LNHDA, CDR2 SQIVND (reference sequence). The V gene end was trimmed by 4 bases and the J gene end by 2 bases; junction bases not matched to a gene: 4. Specimen: peripheral blood, collected on day 0 of AZD1222 vaccination. The receptor was derived from an adult in good health. This rearrangement joins TRBV19 to TRBJ2-2; 7 bases match TRBD1. The CDR3 sequence is CASSTRDSNTGELFF. The CDR3 nucleotides read TGTGCCAGTAGTACCCGGGACAGCAACACCGGGGAGCTGTTTTTT.